This TCR beta chain appears in the sequencing data of a study of T-cell reconstitution after alpha-beta-depleted transplantation in children. Unique molecular identifiers tagged the TCRbeta library. TCRdb independently ran MiXCR on the PCR reads; one entry per CDR3 protein. The sample has approximately 400,000 distinct CDR3 sequences; roughly 10% are singletons. At least ten counts were recorded for this clonotype. This CDR3 spans 13 amino acids. Trimming took 2 bases from V and 4 from J, leaving 6 bases between them. The receptor was derived from a human donor who donated a stem cell graft to a child with acute myeloid leukemia. Specimen: PBMCs from the stem cell graft donor, collected from the stem cell graft. The chain employs TRBV12-3 or TRBV12-4 and TRBJ2-1; D is ambiguous. CDR3: CASSLLEYNEQFF. As DNA, the CDR3 is TGTGCCAGCAGTTTACTGGAGTACAATGAGCAGTTCTTC.